This T cell receptor beta chain is from a study of CD8+ T cells in alopecia areata. About the research overall: Treated patients received oral tofacitinib, 5 to 10 mg twice daily. Tofacitinib lasted 6 to 18 months, then 6 months off drug. The investigators scored severity in treated patients by the percentage of affected scalp area. Study observations and caveats: Lesional tissue from the scalp (especially in alopecia totalis/universalis) showed higher clonality than normal scalp.

Stated treatment: oral pan-JAK inhibitor, 5-10 mg twice daily. Following RNA extraction, reverse transcription yielded cDNA that acted as the sequencing template. The data were produced by immunoSEQ multiplex PCR, yet TCRdb's version contains in-frame clones alone and is incomplete. Of about 210,000 clones in the sample, about 50% were seen once. Points on this clone: Its matching antigen is unknown.

The specimen was CD4+ T cells sorted from blood, collected at week 4, from a patient treated with tofacitinib. This receptor was taken from a human donor with alopecia areata.

The DNA of the CDR3 is TGTGCCAGCATGAAGTCTGTAACTAGGGAGACCCAGTACTTC. Amino acid sequence: CASMKSVTRETQYF. The V call is TRBV6-1, the J call TRBJ2-5, with a tentative D call TRBD2 (5 bases). The CDR3 consists of 14 residues. Looked up from germline, CDR1 is MNHNS and CDR2 is SASEGT. V lost 7 bases to trimming and J lost 5 bases, with 17 bases between them.